A selection of T cell receptor beta chains follows, all from one sample in a study of CXCR3-negative and CXCR3-positive naive CD8 T cells. From its re-call of the 5' RACE reads, TCRdb lists each CDR3 protein once, without DNA. The sample includes approximately 70,000 distinct CDR3 sequences. The sample was naive CXCR3- CD8+ T cells from blood. Receptors originate from a human donor in good health. Some clones in this sample may be carry-over from other donors' samples. The CDR3 runs from the conserved cysteine through the conserved F or W.

TRBJ2-1 | TRBV7-8 | CASSLVQGKFGRDSYNEQFF
TRBJ2-7 | TRBV12-3/TRBV12-4 | CASSGLAGREQYF
TRBJ2-2 | TRBV7-9 | CASSETGRDTGELFF
TRBJ2-7 | TRBV7-9 | CASSLVPSGYEQYF
TRBJ2-5 | TRBV7-6 | CASSFGLAQETQYF
TRBJ1-2 | TRBV7-9 | CASRPGRDGYTF
TRBJ2-3 | TRBV12-3/TRBV12-4 | CASSFSTGVTDTQYF
TRBJ1-1 | TRBV28 | CASSFMGEKDTEAFF
TRBJ2-1 | TRBV6-1 | CASSEYASRDEQFF
TRBJ2-1 | TRBV21-1 | CASSKWIKAANEQFF
TRBJ2-1 | TRBV5-6 | CASSLWGGNEQFF
TRBJ2-3 | TRBV7-9 | CASSAQLAVDTDTQYF
TRBJ2-5 | TRBV2 | CASTTDYEETQYF
TRBJ2-1 | TRBV5-1 | CASSPTSGVPNEQFF
TRBJ2-6 | TRBV28 | CASSLATSGANVLTF
TRBJ1-1 | TRBV6-5 | CASSLDRRMNTEAFF
TRBJ1-1 | TRBV28 | CASSPLVPGQGLNTEAFF
TRBJ2-5 | TRBV4-1 | CASSQDTGGVETQYF
TRBJ1-1 | TRBV15 | CATSPGATEAFF
TRBJ2-7 | TRBV7-9 | CASSLSGYEQYF
TRBJ2-3 | TRBV7-2 | CASSLGGPGVVDTQYF
TRBJ2-2 | TRBV11-2 | CASSPSWGELFF
TRBJ2-3 | TRBV7-8 | CASSLQGADTQYF
TRBJ2-1 | TRBV25-1 | CASGLAGGYNEQFF
TRBJ2-7 | TRBV28 | CASSFSSGTGHYEQYF
TRBJ2-5 | TRBV28 | CASSSIPGQGGGETQYF
TRBJ2-3 | TRBV29-1 | CSVEQGMTDTQYF
TRBJ2-2 | TRBV9 | CASSAHGDGGELFF
TRBJ2-7 | TRBV6-6 | CARSYFFRRRSYEQYF
TRBJ1-1 | TRBV7-9 | CASSPRDNDEAFF
TRBJ2-1 | TRBV12-3/TRBV12-4 | CASSPRHSYNEQFF
TRBJ2-7 | TRBV9 | CASSVDSSYEQYF
TRBJ1-1 | TRBV29-1 | CSVVASMNTEAFF
TRBJ2-5 | TRBV13 | CASSPSRTAEETQYF
TRBJ2-1 | TRBV29-1 | CSVLGFDEQFF
TRBJ2-1 | TRBV6-2/TRBV6-3 | CASSYPVPGQGSWGEQFF